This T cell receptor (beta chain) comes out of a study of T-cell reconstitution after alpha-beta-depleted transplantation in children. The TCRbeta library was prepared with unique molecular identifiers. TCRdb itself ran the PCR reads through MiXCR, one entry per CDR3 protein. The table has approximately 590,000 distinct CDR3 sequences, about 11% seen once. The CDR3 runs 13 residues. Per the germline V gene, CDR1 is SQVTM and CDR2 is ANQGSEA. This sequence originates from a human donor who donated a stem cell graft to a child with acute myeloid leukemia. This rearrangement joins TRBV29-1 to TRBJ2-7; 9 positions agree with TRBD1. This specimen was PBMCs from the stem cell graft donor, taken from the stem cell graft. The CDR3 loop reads CAYEGTGTYEQYF. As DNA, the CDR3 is TGCGCCTATGAGGGGACAGGGACCTACGAGCAGTACTTC.